This T cell receptor beta chain was found in a study of blood T cell repertoires in COVID-19. In the study overall: PBMCs, B-cell-depleted T cells, or T cells provided the cDNA or gDNA that made up the material.

V dropped 4 bases and J dropped 7; count of bases not matched to a gene: 4. The CDR3 is 15 amino acids. The germline CDR1 and CDR2 sequences are LNHDA and SQIVND (reference sequence). Clones were read by immunoSEQ multiplex PCR, and TCRdb kept only the in-frame ones, dropping some. The table shows about 230,000 clones, with approximately 80% occurring only once. The source is a woman between 45 and 65 years old with acute or convalescent COVID-19. The sequencing input was peripheral blood. The rearrangement uses TRBV19 and TRBJ2-1, with TRBD2 matching 13 bases. CDR3 region: CASSKGTSGMNEQFF. For the CDR3, the DNA is TGTGCCAGTAGTAAGGGGACTAGCGGGATGAATGAGCAGTTCTTC.